The 30 T cell receptor beta chains given below trace back to one sample, sequenced in a study of a mutant IDH1 vaccine in newly diagnosed glioma. These receptors' targets are unknown. Sequenced by immunoSEQ multiplex PCR; TCRdb stores in-frame clones only, minus some. The data show over 80,000 clones, with 75% to 90% seen just once and about 5.7% held by the top ten. Time point here: week 47, end of study. In the vaccine, a single dose held 300 ug of the mutant IDH1 20-mer peptide, along with topical imiquimod. The material sequenced was PBMCs, taken from a glioma patient whose treatment included an IDH1 peptide vaccine. Receptors originate from a middle-aged man with glioma.

The CDR3 coding sequence is TGCGCCAGCAGCCGCCGGACAGGACCGACAGATACGCAGTATTTT. As protein: CASSRRTGPTDTQYF. The genes are TRBV5-1 and TRBJ2-3; 7 nucleotides match TRBD1. The CDR3 is 15 residues long. Germline V gene lookup returns CDR1 SGHRS and CDR2 YFSETQ. V trimming: 4 bases; J trimming: 3 bases; junction bases outside the gene matches: 8.

The rearrangement joins TRBV25-1 to TRBJ2-7; D assignment may be TRBD1 or TRBD2 (5 bases each). There are 16 residues in the CDR3. Looked up from germline, CDR1 is MGHDK and CDR2 is SYGVNS. With 3 bases removed from V and 0 bases from J, the gap between germline ends came to 15 bases. CDR3 in DNA: TGTGCCAGCAGTGATCAGGGACCTACCTACTCCTACGAGCAGTACTTC. Protein product: CASSDQGPTYSYEQYF.

The gene calls are TRBV19 and TRBJ2-5; 10 bases map to TRBD1. In germline, CDR1 is LNHDA, CDR2 SQIVND (reference sequence). CDR3 length equals 14 residues. V lost 4 bases and J lost 5; bases outside the gene matches: 4. In nucleotides, the CDR3 is TGTGCCAGTAGTACGACAGGGGGCGGGGAGACCCAGTACTTC. Translating it yields CASSTTGGGETQYF.

V usage is TRBV6-1 and J usage is TRBJ2-5, with D tentatively TRBD2 (5 bases). The CDR3 length is 15 residues. Germline CDR1 reads MNHNS; CDR2 reads SASEGT. The V gene lost 0 bases and the J gene lost 7 bases, with 15 bases spanning the gap. For the CDR3, the DNA is TGTGCCAGCAGTGAAGCCGTCAGGTCAGAGGGGACCCAGTACTTC. It codes for CASSEAVRSEGTQYF.

The V and J genes are TRBV5-6 and TRBJ1-2; D perhaps matches TRBD1 (5 bases). V was pared by 8 bases and J by 2 bases, with 10 bases between. Germline V gene lookup returns CDR1 SGHDT and CDR2 YYEEEE. CDR3 size: 12 residues. In DNA, the CDR3 is TGTGCCAGTGGCCAGGGCAACTATGGCTACACCTTC. This codes for CASGQGNYGYTF.

V is TRBV11-3 and J is TRBJ2-3; 7 bases line up with TRBD1. Germline trimming cut 7 bases from V and 1 base from J; bases unmatched to any gene: 5. The CDR3 length is 14 residues. CDR1 SGHNT and CDR2 YENEEA come from the germline V gene. DNA for the CDR3: TGTGCCAGCACCCGGACAGGCCGCACAGATACGCAGTATTTT. Its translation is CASTRTGRTDTQYF.

This chain links TRBV5-4 with TRBJ2-3; 7 positions match TRBD1. This CDR3 comprises 16 residues. Losses at the gene ends were 2 bases for V and 2 bases for J; bases not matched to a gene: 8. Germline CDR1 reads SGHNT; CDR2 reads YYREEE (reference sequence). The DNA of the CDR3 is TGTGCCAGCAGCTTCCCCCCGACAGGGTACACAGATACGCAGTATTTT. Translation: CASSFPPTGYTDTQYF. Complete variable domain (other parts from reference TRBV5-4 and TRBJ2-3): ETGVTQSPTHLIKTRGQQVTLRCSSQSGHNTVSWYQQALGQGPQFIFQYYREEENGRGNFPPRFSGLQFPNYSSELNVNALELDDSALYLCASSFPPTGYTDTQYFGPGTRLTVL.

The chain is built from TRBV11-2 and TRBJ2-5, with 7 bases fitting TRBD1. Germline-derived CDR1 and CDR2 are SGHAT and FQNNGV. This CDR3 contains 14 residues. Trimming cost V 3 bases and J 1 base; bases outside gene matches: 2. The CDR3, as DNA: TGTGCCAGCAGCTTGGGACAGATCCAAGAGACCCAGTACTTC. This sequence encodes CASSLGQIQETQYF.

The chain recombines TRBV7-6 with TRBJ2-1, with D perhaps TRBD1 or TRBD2 (6 bases each). Germline V gene lookup returns CDR1 SGHVS and CDR2 FNYEAQ. The CDR3 is 16 residues long. V was cut by 5 bases and J by 2 bases, with 16 bases left in between. CDR3 nucleotides: TGTGCCAGCAGCCTCAGCCCGGGGGCCCCCTACAATGAGCAGTTCTTC. This translates into CASSLSPGAPYNEQFF.

The J gene is TRBJ2-7, the V gene TRBV4-3; D not resolved. The V end lost 0 bases, the J end lost 7 bases, and 13 bases lay between the germline ends. CDR3 size: 14 residues. Germline-derived CDR1 and CDR2 are LGHNA and YSLEER. Here the CDR3 reads CASSQDHIAGEQYF. Written as DNA, the CDR3 is TGCGCCAGCAGCCAAGATCACATAGCCGGGGAGCAGTACTTC.

The V gene is TRBV7-3, the J gene TRBJ2-1; D ambiguous. The CDR3 consists of 14 residues. Trimming removed 4 bases at V and 13 bases at J, with 20 bases between. Germline V gene sequence: CDR1 SGHTA, CDR2 FQGTGA. CDR3 nucleotide sequence: TGTGCCAGCAGCTCAACCCCCACTGGTGCGACACAGTTCTTC. Amino acid sequence: CASSSTPTGATQFF.

The rearrangement joins TRBV7-9 to TRBJ1-1; 9 bases match TRBD1. CDR1 SEHNR and CDR2 FQNEAQ come from the germline V gene (reference sequence). The CDR3 sequence is 16 residues long. V was clipped by 3 bases and J by 2 bases; unmatched bases: 7. CDR3 nucleotides: TGTGCCAGCAGCTTGGGACAGGGTGCGGGTAACACTGAAGCTTTCTTT. Translated: CASSLGQGAGNTEAFF.

This CDR3 is CASFQGGSSTGELFF. DNA for the CDR3: TGTGCCAGTTTCCAGGGGGGGTCGAGCACCGGGGAGCTGTTTTTT. The chain recombines TRBV19 with TRBJ2-2, with D possibly called TRBD1 or TRBD2 (7 bases each). V was shortened by 8 bases and J by 4 bases, with 17 bases between the two germline ends. CDR1 and CDR2 (germline): LNHDA, SQIVND (reference sequence). CDR3 length equals 15 residues.

The J gene is TRBJ1-3, the V gene TRBV6-5; TRBD1 might be the D (6 bases). The germline V gene has CDR1 MNHEY and CDR2 SVGAGI. Between the trimmed V and J ends, which lost 5 bases and 5 bases, there was a span of 7 bases. The CDR3 loop spans 12 amino acids. The CDR3 DNA reads as TGTGCCAGCAGTCAGGGGAGAAACACCATATATTTT. It specifies CASSQGRNTIYF.

The chain links TRBV10-3 to TRBJ2-1; TRBD1 agrees at 7 bases. The CDR3 has 14 amino acids. Germline V gene sequence: CDR1 ENHRY, CDR2 SYGVKD. Trimming removed 9 bases from V and 7 bases from J; junction bases left unmatched: 12. The CDR3 is CAIWDSLARNEQFF. The CDR3 DNA reads TGTGCCATATGGGACAGCCTGGCGAGGAATGAGCAGTTCTTC.

This clone appeared a single time. The rearrangement links TRBV28 to TRBJ2-7; 14 nucleotides align to TRBD2. The CDR3 runs to 15 residues. The V segment lost 5 bases and the J segment 3 bases; nucleotides outside the gene matches: 3. Germline CDR1 and CDR2: MDHEN and SYDVKM. CDR3 residues: CASSRTSGRFYEQYF. The CDR3 DNA reads as TGTGCCAGCAGTCGGACTAGCGGGAGGTTCTACGAGCAGTACTTC. Looking up the rest from reference TRBV28 and TRBJ2-7 gives the full variable domain: DVKVTQSSRYLVKRTGEKVFLECVQDMDHENMFWYRQDPGLGLRLIYFSYDVKMKEKGDIPEGYSVSREKKERFSLILESASTNQTSMYLCASSRTSGRFYEQYFGPGTRLTVT.

This clone was observed a few times. J is TRBJ1-1 and V is TRBV6-5; perhaps TRBD1 as D (5 bases). Per the germline V gene, CDR1 is MNHEY and CDR2 is SVGAGI. The CDR3 has 14 residues. The V and J ends lost 7 bases and 10 bases respectively, with 22 bases between them. Here the CDR3 reads CASISKGVRVGAFF. In DNA, the CDR3 is TGTGCCAGCATCTCGAAAGGGGTGAGGGTGGGAGCTTTCTTT.

The J gene is TRBJ2-7, the V gene TRBV10-3; 12 nucleotides agree with TRBD2. Per the germline V gene, CDR1 is ENHRY and CDR2 is SYGVKD. Trimming at V came to 11 bases and at J to 0 bases, leaving 5 bases not matched to a gene. CDR3 length: 14 residues. The DNA of the CDR3 is TGTGCCGCCTCTAGCGGGAGGGACTCCTACGAGCAGTACTTC. This translates into CAASSGRDSYEQYF.

This chain links TRBV6-5 with TRBJ2-5, with 14 bases that match TRBD2. Germline values: CDR1 MNHEY, CDR2 SVGAGI. CDR3 length: 15 residues. Trimming at V came to 5 bases and at J to 10 bases, leaving 9 bases not matched to a gene. CDR3 protein: CASSPGTSGRVNQYF. Written as DNA, the CDR3 is TGTGCCAGCAGTCCAGGGACTAGCGGGAGAGTAAACCAGTACTTC.

A few counts support this clone. The chain employs TRBV19 and TRBJ1-5; the match to TRBD1 covers 8 bases. Germline V CDR1 and CDR2: LNHDA, SQIVND (reference sequence). The CDR3 is made up of 15 amino acids. V shed 6 bases and J 2 bases; nucleotides not matched to a gene: 6. The CDR3 spells CASREDREGNQPQHF. The CDR3 nucleotides read TGTGCCAGTAGGGAGGACAGGGAGGGCAATCAGCCCCAGCATTTT.

The gene calls are TRBV29-1 and TRBJ2-5, with D perhaps matching TRBD1 or TRBD2 (6 bases each). The germline CDR1 and CDR2 sequences are SQVTM and ANQGSEA. The length of the CDR3 is 14 residues. V lost 5 bases and J 3 bases, leaving 16 bases between the germline ends. The DNA of the CDR3 is TGCAGCGTTTCGTGGCGGAGGGGGGAAGAGACCCAGTACTTC. Encoded protein: CSVSWRRGEETQYF. The full variable domain, rest sourced from reference TRBV29-1 and TRBJ2-5, is SAVISQKPSRDICQRGTSLTIQCQVDSQVTMMFWYRQQPGQSLTLIATANQGSEATYESGFVIDKFPISRPNLTFSTLTVSNMSPEDSSIYLCSVSWRRGEETQYFGPGTRLLVL.

This chain connects TRBV28 to TRBJ2-7; 14 nucleotides line up with TRBD2. This CDR3 is built from 15 residues. Germline values: CDR1 MDHEN, CDR2 SYDVKM. V lost 7 bases to trimming and J lost 5 bases; unmatched junction nucleotides: 7. CDR3 loop: CASISGGLAGDEQYF. CDR3 in DNA: TGTGCCAGCATCTCTGGGGGACTAGCGGGAGACGAGCAGTACTTC.

The V gene is TRBV27, the J gene TRBJ2-7; D gene unclear. The CDR3 is 12 residues long. CDR1 and CDR2 (germline): MNHEY, SMNVEV (reference sequence). Trimming pared 5 bases from V and 0 bases from J, leaving 5 bases between. The CDR3 coding sequence is TGTGCCAGCAGTCATAGCTCCTACGAGCAGTACTTC. It codes for CASSHSSYEQYF.

This clone was seen ten or more times. V usage is TRBV28 and J usage is TRBJ1-5, with D possibly TRBD1 on 6 matching bases. V lost 6 bases and J 8 bases, leaving 23 bases between the germline ends. Germline CDR1 is MDHEN and CDR2 is SYDVKM. This CDR3 comprises 16 residues. The DNA for the CDR3 is TGTGCCAGCAGCCGGATGGGGACAACGCTTTTTAAGCCCCAGCATTTT. Its translation is CASSRMGTTLFKPQHF.

The chain has TRBV19 and TRBJ1-4, with TRBD1 as a possible D gene (5 bases). From germline, CDR1 is LNHDA and CDR2 SQIVND (reference sequence). The CDR3 consists of 14 residues. The V gene lost 3 bases and the J gene lost 8 bases, with 13 bases spanning the gap. The CDR3 here is CASSIRQGKEKLFF. For the CDR3, the DNA is TGTGCCAGTAGTATTCGGCAGGGAAAAGAAAAACTGTTTTTT.

The chain links TRBV27 to TRBJ1-1; a possible D gene is TRBD1 (6 bases). Germline lookup yields CDR1 MNHEY and CDR2 SMNVEV (reference sequence). CDR3 length equals 16 residues. V lost 1 base and J lost 2, with 14 bases in between. CDR3 sequence: CASSLLATGLNTEAFF. CDR3 nucleotides: TGTGCCAGCAGTTTATTGGCCACAGGGCTTAACACTGAAGCTTTCTTT.

This chain links TRBV5-4 with TRBJ2-7; 8 nucleotides match TRBD2. Unmatched junction bases numbered 6, after V lost 4 bases and J lost 0 bases. This CDR3 contains 15 residues. Germline V gene data show CDR1 as SGHNT and CDR2 as YYREEE (reference sequence). This CDR3 is CASSNEGTSSYEQYF. The CDR3 DNA reads as TGTGCCAGCAGCAACGAAGGGACTAGCTCCTACGAGCAGTACTTC.

The chain carries TRBV5-5 and TRBJ1-5, with a possible D match to TRBD1 (5 bases). Trimming took 0 bases from V and 2 from J, leaving 15 bases between them. Germline V CDR1 and CDR2: SGHKS, YYEKEE (reference sequence). The CDR3 is made up of 17 amino acids. The CDR3 reads CASSLGWVGRGNQPQHF. The CDR3 coding sequence is TGTGCCAGCAGCTTGGGTTGGGTGGGGCGAGGCAATCAGCCCCAGCATTTT.

V and J are TRBV23-1 and TRBJ1-1, with D tentatively TRBD1 (5 bases). TRBV23-1 counts as an open reading frame of uncertain function. This CDR3 contains 17 residues. Trimming removed 4 bases from V and 2 bases from J, with 20 bases in between. The CDR3 sequence: CASSPGTIPGSNTEAFF. CDR3 sequence (DNA): TGCGCCAGCAGTCCTGGGACCATCCCCGGGAGTAACACTGAAGCTTTCTTT.

V is TRBV19 and J is TRBJ2-1, with D perhaps TRBD2 (6 bases). The CDR3 is made up of 13 amino acids. The germline V gene encodes CDR1 LNHDA and CDR2 SQIVND (reference sequence). Trimming shortened V by 8 bases and J by 7 bases, and 15 bases separated the two germline ends. CDR3: CASGSIGSNEQFF. DNA for the CDR3: TGTGCCAGTGGCTCAATCGGGAGTAATGAGCAGTTCTTC. Full variable domain (rest looked up from reference TRBV19 and TRBJ2-1): DGGITQSPKYLFRKEGQNVTLSCEQNLNHDAMYWYRQDPGQGLRLIYYSQIVNDFQKGDIAEGYSVSREKKESFPLTVTSAQKNPTAFYLCASGSIGSNEQFFGPGTRLTVL.